This T cell receptor beta chain originates from a study of OX40 agonist ivuxolimab in advanced cancers. The wider study: Three dose-escalation patients had partial responses: one with hepatocellular carcinoma and two with cutaneous melanoma.

Whole-study results and caveats: Compared with others, partial responders at 0.1-3.0 mg/kg displayed clonal expansion among the lowest.

The table came from immunoSEQ multiplex PCR; TCRdb's copy has only in-frame clones and leaves some out. The data hold 50,000 to 75,000 clones, with about 83% observed a single time. Peripheral blood came from all dose cohorts at three timepoints. Notes on this clone: Antigen unknown.

Trimming left V 0 bases short and J 4 bases short, with 10 bases between. CDR3 length: 14 amino acids. In germline, CDR1 is SGHRS, CDR2 YFSETQ. The V call is TRBV5-1, the J call TRBJ2-5, with D possibly TRBD2 on 6 matching bases. Sample: CD4+ or CD8+ T cells sorted from blood, taken in a trial of the OX40 agonist ivuxolimab. This TCR was recovered from an adult with an advanced solid tumor such as melanoma, head and neck, liver or kidney cancer. CDR3 sequence: CASSLGGLGETQYF. CDR3 nucleotide sequence: TGCGCCAGCAGCTTGGGGGGACTGGGAGAGACCCAGTACTTC. Variable domain in full (rest from reference TRBV5-1 and TRBJ2-5): KAGVTQTPRYLIKTRGQQVTLSCSPISGHRSVSWYQQTPGQGLQFLFEYFSETQRNKGNFPGRFSGRQFSNSRSEMNVSTLELGDSALYLCASSLGGLGETQYFGPGTRLLVL.